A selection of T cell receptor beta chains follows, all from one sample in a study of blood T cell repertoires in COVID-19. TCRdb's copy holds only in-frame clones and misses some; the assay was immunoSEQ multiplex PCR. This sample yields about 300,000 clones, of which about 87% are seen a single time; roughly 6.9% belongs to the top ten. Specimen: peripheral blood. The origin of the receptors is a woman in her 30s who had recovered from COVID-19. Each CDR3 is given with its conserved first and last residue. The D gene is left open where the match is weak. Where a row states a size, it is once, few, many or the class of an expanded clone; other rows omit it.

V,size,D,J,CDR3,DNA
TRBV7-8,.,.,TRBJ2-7,CASSFAQAYEQYF,TGTGCCAGCAGCTTTGCACAGGCCTACGAGCAGTACTTC
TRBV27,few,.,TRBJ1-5,CASSSPGQPQHF,TGTGCCAGCAGTTCCCCGGGGCAGCCCCAGCATTTT
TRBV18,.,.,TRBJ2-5,CASSLRETQYF,TGTGCCAGCTCACTGAGGGAGACCCAGTACTTC
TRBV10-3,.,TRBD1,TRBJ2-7,CAISEPQGAAYEQYF,TGTGCCATCAGTGAGCCCCAGGGGGCGGCTTACGAGCAGTACTTC
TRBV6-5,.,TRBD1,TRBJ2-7,CASSYWDSYEQYF,TGTGCCAGCAGTTACTGGGACAGCTACGAGCAGTACTTC
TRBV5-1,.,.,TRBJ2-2,CASSLRSVNTGELFF,TGCGCCAGCAGCTTAAGAAGCGTAAACACCGGGGAGCTGTTTTTT
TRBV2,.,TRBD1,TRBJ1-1,CARRGQGRAAEAFF,TGTGCCAGAAGAGGACAGGGGCGAGCCGCTGAAGCTTTCTTT
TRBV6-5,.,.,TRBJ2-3,CASSLQELTDTQYF,TGTGCCAGCAGCCTACAGGAGCTCACAGATACGCAGTATTTT
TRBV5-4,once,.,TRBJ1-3,CASSSGSRAPNTIYF,TGTGCCAGCAGCTCGGGGAGTCGGGCGCCAAACACCATATATTTT
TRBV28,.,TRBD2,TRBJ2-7,CASTLAGGPSYEQYF,TGTGCCAGCACCCTAGCGGGGGGGCCCTCCTACGAGCAGTACTTC
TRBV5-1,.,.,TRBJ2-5,CASTRSGETQYF,TGCGCCAGCACCAGGAGCGGGGAGACCCAGTACTTC
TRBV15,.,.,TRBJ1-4,CATSRGGVVTTNEKLFF,TGTGCCACCAGCAGAGGGGGAGTCGTAACAACTAATGAAAAACTGTTTTTT
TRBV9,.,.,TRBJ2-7,CASSVEGVVPAYEQYF,TGTGCCAGCAGCGTAGAGGGGGTTGTTCCTGCCTACGAGCAGTACTTC
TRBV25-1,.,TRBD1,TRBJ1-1,CASSGRTGTEAFF,TGTGCCAGCAGTGGGAGGACAGGGACTGAAGCTTTCTTT
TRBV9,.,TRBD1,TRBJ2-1,CASSVEGQGISYNEQFF,TGTGCCAGCAGCGTAGAGGGACAGGGGATCTCCTACAATGAGCAGTTCTTC
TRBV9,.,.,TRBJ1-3,CASSVDLSGNTIYF,TGTGCCAGCAGCGTAGACCTAAGTGGAAACACCATATATTTT
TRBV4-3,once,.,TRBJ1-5,CASSRGLGGYRQVDQPQHF,TGCGCCAGCAGCCGAGGTCTCGGGGGTTATCGCCAGGTGGATCAGCCCCAGCATTTT
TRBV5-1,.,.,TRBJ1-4,CASSFRLTNEKLFF,TGCGCCAGCAGCTTCCGTTTAACTAATGAAAAACTGTTTTTT
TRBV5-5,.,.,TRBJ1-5,CASSLEGSGPQHF,TGTGCCAGCAGCTTGGAGGGGTCAGGGCCCCAGCATTTT
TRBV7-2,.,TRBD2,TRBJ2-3,CASSPSSGGASDTQYF,TGTGCCAGCAGCCCCTCTAGCGGGGGGGCCTCAGATACGCAGTATTTT
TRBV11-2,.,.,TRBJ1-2,CASSLDGAGYTF,TGTGCCAGCAGCTTAGATGGGGCTGGCTACACCTTC
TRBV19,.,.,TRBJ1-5,CASSIKVWRGNQPQHF,TGTGCCAGTAGTATTAAAGTCTGGCGGGGCAATCAGCCCCAGCATTTT
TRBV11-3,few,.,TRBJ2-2,CASSLSAGQLNTGELFF,TGTGCCAGCAGCTTATCCGCGGGACAGCTGAACACCGGGGAGCTGTTTTTT
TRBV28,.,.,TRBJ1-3,CASSPGGAGNTIYF,TGTGCCAGCAGCCCCGGTGGAGCCGGAAACACCATATATTTT
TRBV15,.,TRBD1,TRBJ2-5,CATSRHGQVEYETQYF,TGTGCCACCAGCAGACATGGACAGGTGGAATATGAGACCCAGTACTTC
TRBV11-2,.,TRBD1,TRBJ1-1,CASSLQGMANTEAFF,TGTGCCAGCAGCCTACAGGGGATGGCGAACACTGAAGCTTTCTTT
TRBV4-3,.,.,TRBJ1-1,CASSQAPNGDSAFF,TGCGCCAGCAGCCAAGCCCCGAACGGGGACTCGGCTTTCTTT
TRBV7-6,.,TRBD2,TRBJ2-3,CASSLGLPSGGTDTQYF,TGTGCCAGCAGCTTAGGCCTCCCTAGCGGGGGTACAGATACGCAGTATTTT
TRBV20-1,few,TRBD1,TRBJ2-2,CSASGGQATGELFF,TGCAGTGCTAGTGGGGGACAGGCCACCGGGGAGCTGTTTTTT
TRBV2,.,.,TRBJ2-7,CASAEHYEQYF,TGTGCCAGCGCGGAACACTACGAGCAGTACTTC
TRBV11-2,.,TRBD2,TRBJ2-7,CASSLTASGGYEQYF,TGTGCCAGCAGCTTAACGGCTAGCGGGGGATACGAGCAGTACTTC
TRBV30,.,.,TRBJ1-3,CAWSVRTGSGNTIYF,TGTGCCTGGAGTGTTCGCACAGGCTCTGGAAACACCATATATTTT
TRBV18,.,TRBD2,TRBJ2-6,CASSKGGASGANVLTF,TGTGCCAGCTCCAAGGGAGGGGCCTCTGGGGCCAACGTCCTGACTTTC
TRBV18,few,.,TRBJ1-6,CASSLNNYRSYNSPLHF,TGTGCCAGCTCACTCAACAACTACCGCTCCTATAATTCACCCCTCCACTTT
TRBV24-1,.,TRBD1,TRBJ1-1,CATSDTGGRETEAFF,TGTGCCACCAGTGATACAGGGGGAAGAGAAACTGAAGCTTTCTTT
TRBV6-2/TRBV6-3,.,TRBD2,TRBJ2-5,CASSYSLERGSSWETQYF,TGTGCCAGCAGTTACTCACTCGAGCGGGGGAGTTCGTGGGAGACCCAGTACTTC
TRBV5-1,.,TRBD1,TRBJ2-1,CASSPTGGSNEQFF,TGCGCCAGCAGCCCGACAGGGGGTAGCAATGAGCAGTTCTTC
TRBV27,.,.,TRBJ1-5,CASSHTGNQPQHF,TGTGCCAGCAGCCATACAGGTAATCAGCCCCAGCATTTT
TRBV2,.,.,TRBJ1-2,CASRPGGGDYGYTF,TGTGCCAGTCGTCCGGGGGGCGGCGACTATGGCTACACCTTC
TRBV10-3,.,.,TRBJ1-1,CATGTGGYTEAFF,TGTGCCACAGGGACCGGGGGTTACACTGAAGCTTTCTTT
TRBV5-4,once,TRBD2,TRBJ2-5,CASSFGGGASGETQYF,TGTGCCAGCAGCTTCGGCGGGGGGGCTTCGGGAGAGACCCAGTACTTC
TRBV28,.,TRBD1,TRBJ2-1,CASSPSGQGTAYNEQFF,TGTGCCAGCAGCCCCTCGGGACAGGGAACTGCCTACAATGAGCAGTTCTTC